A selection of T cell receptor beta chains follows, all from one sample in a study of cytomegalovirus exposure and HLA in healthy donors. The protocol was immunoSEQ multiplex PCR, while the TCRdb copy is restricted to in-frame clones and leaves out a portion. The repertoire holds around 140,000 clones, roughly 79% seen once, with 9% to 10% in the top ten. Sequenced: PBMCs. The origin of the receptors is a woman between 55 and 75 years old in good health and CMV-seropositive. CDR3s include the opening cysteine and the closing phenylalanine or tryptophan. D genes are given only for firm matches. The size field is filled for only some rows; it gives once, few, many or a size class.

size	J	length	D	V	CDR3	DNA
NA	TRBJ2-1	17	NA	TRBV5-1	CASSQPRLVSFGNEQFF	TGCGCCAGCAGCCAACCGAGACTAGTTTCTTTTGGTAATGAGCAGTTCTTC
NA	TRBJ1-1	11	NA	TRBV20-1	CSASSSLKAFF	TGCAGTGCTAGTAGTTCCCTCAAAGCTTTCTTT
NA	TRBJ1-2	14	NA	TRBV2	CASSEEGSGYGYTF	TGTGCCAGCAGTGAAGAGGGAAGCGGCTATGGCTACACCTTC
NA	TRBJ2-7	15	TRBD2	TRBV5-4	CASSLVSGDSYEQYF	TGTGCCAGCAGCTTGGTTAGCGGGGATTCCTACGAGCAGTACTTC
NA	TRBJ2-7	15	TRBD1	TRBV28	CASSLGQGRSYEQYF	TGTGCCAGCAGTTTGGGACAGGGTAGGAGCTACGAGCAGTACTTC
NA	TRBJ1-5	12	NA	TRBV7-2	CASSLADQPQHF	TGTGCCAGCAGCTTAGCCGATCAGCCCCAGCATTTT
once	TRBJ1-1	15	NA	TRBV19	CASSIEEGLNTEAFF	TGTGCCAGTAGTATAGAGGAGGGACTGAACACTGAAGCTTTCTTT
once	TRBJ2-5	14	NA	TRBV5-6	CASSLFGVMETQYF	TGTGCCAGCAGCTTGTTCGGGGTTATGGAGACCCAGTACTTC
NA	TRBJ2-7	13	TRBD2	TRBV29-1	CSVGTSGNTEQYF	TGCAGCGTTGGGACTAGCGGGAATACCGAGCAGTACTTC
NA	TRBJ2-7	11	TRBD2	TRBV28	CASGRGYEQYF	TGTGCCAGCGGGCGGGGGTACGAGCAGTACTTC
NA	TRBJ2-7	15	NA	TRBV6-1	CASSEAWRQTYEQYF	TGTGCCAGCAGTGAAGCTTGGCGGCAAACCTACGAGCAGTACTTC
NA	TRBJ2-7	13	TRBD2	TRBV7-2	CASSRIAGNEQYF	TGTGCCAGCAGCAGAATAGCGGGAAACGAGCAGTACTTC
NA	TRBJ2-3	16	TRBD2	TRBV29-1	CSVEDQTSGRRDTQYF	TGCAGCGTTGAAGACCAGACTAGCGGGAGACGAGATACGCAGTATTTT
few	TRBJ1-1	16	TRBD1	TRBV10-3	CAISDMTGEGNTEAFF	TGTGCCATCAGTGACATGACAGGGGAGGGGAACACTGAAGCTTTCTTT
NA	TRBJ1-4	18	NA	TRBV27	CASSLRFPLGPTNEKLFF	TGTGCCAGCAGTTTAAGATTCCCCCTTGGGCCGACTAATGAAAAACTGTTTTTT
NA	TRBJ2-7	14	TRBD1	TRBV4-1	CASSQGGQAYEQYF	TGCGCCAGCAGCCAGGGGGGACAGGCCTACGAGCAGTACTTC
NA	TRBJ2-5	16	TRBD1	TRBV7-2	CASSLAGTGGQETQYF	TGTGCCAGCAGCTTAGCGGGGACAGGGGGCCAAGAGACCCAGTACTTC
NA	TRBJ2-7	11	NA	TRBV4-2	CASSLNYEQYF	TGTGCCAGCAGCCTTAACTACGAGCAGTACTTC
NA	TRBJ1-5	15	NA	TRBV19	CASSPDSGPYQPQHF	TGTGCCAGTAGTCCGGACAGTGGGCCCTATCAGCCCCAGCATTTT
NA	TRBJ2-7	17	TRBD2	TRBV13	CASSLGPLREGTYEQYF	TGTGCCAGCAGCTTAGGCCCGTTGCGGGAGGGAACCTACGAGCAGTACTTC
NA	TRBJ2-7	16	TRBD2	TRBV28	CASSPNGEGRGLEQYF	TGTGCCAGCAGCCCCAATGGGGAGGGACGGGGCTTAGAGCAGTACTTC
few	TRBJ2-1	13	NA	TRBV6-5	CASSTGSLNEQFF	TGTGCCAGCAGTACCGGGTCCCTCAATGAGCAGTTCTTC